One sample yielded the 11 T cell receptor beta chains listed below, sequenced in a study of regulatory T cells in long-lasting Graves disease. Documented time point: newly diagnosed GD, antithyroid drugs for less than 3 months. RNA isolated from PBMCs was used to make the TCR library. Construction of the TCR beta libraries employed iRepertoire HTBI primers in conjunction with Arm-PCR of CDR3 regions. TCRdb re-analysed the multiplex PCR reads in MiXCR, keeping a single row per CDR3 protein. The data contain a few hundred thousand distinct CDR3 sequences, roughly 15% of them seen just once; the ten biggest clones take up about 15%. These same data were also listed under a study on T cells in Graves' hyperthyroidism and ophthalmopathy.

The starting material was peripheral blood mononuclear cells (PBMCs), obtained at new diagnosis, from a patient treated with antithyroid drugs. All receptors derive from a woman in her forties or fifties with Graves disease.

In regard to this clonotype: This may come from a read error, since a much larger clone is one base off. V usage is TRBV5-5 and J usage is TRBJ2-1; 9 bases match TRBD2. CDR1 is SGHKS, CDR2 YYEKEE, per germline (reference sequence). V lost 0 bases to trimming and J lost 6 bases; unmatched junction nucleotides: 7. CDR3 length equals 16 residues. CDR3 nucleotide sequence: TGTGCCAGCAGCTTGGCGGCTAGCGGGACTGCCAATGAGCAGTTCTTC. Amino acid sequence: CASSLAASGTANEQFF.

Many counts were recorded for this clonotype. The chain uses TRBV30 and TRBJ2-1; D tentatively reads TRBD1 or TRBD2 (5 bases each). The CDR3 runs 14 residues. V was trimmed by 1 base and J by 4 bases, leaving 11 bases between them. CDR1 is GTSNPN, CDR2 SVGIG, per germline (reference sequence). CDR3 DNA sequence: TGTGCCTGGAGTGGGGATGGGGGTTACAATGAGCAGTTCTTC. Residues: CAWSGDGGYNEQFF.

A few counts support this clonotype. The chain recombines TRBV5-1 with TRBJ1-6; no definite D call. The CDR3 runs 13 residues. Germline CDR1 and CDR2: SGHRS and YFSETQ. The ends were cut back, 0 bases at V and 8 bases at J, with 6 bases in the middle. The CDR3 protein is CASSLVEDSPLHF. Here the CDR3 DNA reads TGCGCCAGCAGCTTGGTCGAGGATTCACCCCTCCACTTT.

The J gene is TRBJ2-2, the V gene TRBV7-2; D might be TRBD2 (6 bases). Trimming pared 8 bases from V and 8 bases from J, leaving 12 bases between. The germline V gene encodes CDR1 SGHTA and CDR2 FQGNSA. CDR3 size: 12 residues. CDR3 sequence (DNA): TGTGCCAGCTGGCGGGAAGGGGGGGAGCTGTTTTTT. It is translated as CASWREGGELFF.

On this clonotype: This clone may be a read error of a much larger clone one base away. Here the CDR3 DNA reads TGTGCCAGCAGTTTTACTAGCGGGGCCGCAGATACGCAGTATTTT. It specifies CASSFTSGAADTQYF. The V gene is TRBV2, the J gene TRBJ2-3; 10 nucleotides line up with TRBD2. J gave up 4 bases and V 5 bases, and 6 bases lay outside the gene matches. The CDR3 has 15 amino acids. The germline V gene has CDR1 SNHLY and CDR2 FYNNEI. The variable domain in full, with the rest retrieved from reference TRBV2 and TRBJ2-3, is EPEVTQTPSHQVTQMGQEVILRCVPISNHLYFYWYRQILGQKVEFLVSFYNNEISEKSEIFDDQFSVERPDGSNFTLKIRSTKLEDSAMYFCASSFTSGAADTQYFGPGTRLTVL.

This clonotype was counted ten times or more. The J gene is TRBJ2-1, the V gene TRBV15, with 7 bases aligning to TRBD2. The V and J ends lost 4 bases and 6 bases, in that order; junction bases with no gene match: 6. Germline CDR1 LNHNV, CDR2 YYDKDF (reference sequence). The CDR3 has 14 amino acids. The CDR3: CATSTKGLFNEQFF. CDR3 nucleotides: TGTGCCACCAGCACCAAGGGACTATTCAATGAGCAGTTCTTC.

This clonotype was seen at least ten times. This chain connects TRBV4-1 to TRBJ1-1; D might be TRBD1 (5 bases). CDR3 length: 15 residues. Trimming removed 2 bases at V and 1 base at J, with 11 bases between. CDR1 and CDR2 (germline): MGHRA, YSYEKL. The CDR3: CASSQIGHPNTEAFF. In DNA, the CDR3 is TGCGCCAGCAGCCAAATAGGACACCCGAACACTGAAGCTTTCTTT.

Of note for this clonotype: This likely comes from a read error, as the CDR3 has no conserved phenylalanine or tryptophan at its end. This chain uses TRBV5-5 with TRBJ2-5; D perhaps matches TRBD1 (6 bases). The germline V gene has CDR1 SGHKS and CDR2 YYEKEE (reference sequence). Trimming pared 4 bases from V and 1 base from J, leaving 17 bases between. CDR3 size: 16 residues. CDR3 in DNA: TGTGCCAGCAGCCGCCTCCAAACAGGGTTCCAAGAGACCCAGTACTCC. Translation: CASSRLQTGFQETQYS.

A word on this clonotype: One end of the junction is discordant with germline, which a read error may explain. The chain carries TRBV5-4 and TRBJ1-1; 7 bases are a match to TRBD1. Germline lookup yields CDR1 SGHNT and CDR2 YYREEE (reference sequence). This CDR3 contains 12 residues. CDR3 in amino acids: CASSSGGTEVFF. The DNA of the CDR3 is TGTGCCAGCAGTTCAGGGGGGACTGAAGTTTTCTTT.

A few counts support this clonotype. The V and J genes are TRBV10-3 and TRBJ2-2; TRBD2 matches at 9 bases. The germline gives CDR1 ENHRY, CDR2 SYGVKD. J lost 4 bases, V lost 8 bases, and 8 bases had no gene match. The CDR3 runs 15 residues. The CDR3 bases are TGTGCCATCGCTGGGCGGGAGGGCGGCACCGGGGAGCTGTTTTTT. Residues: CAIAGREGGTGELFF.

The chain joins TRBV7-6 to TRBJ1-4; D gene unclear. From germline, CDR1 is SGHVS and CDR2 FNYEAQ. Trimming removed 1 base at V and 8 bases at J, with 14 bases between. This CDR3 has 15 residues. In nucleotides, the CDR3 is TGTGCCAGCAGCTTAGGGGGAGGTGGGGAAGAAAAACTGTTTTTT. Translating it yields CASSLGGGGEEKLFF.